One and the same sample provided the 24 T cell receptor beta chains below, sequenced in a study of blood T cell repertoires in COVID-19. TCRdb's copy holds only in-frame clones and misses some; the assay was immunoSEQ multiplex PCR. The sample contains some 97,000 clones, approximately 86% of which appear only once. Sequencing was done on a sample of PBMCs or T cells enriched from blood (not recorded which). These receptors were collected from a woman aged 50 to 60 who had recovered from COVID-19.

This rearrangement joins TRBV9 to TRBJ1-4; 10 positions match TRBD1. V shed 4 bases and J 7 bases; nucleotides not matched to a gene: 7. Germline V gene sequence: CDR1 SGDLS, CDR2 YYNGEE. The CDR3 runs to 15 residues. The CDR3 sequence is CASSRAGQGGEKLFF. CDR3 sequence (DNA): TGTGCCAGCAGCCGAGCCGGACAGGGGGGTGAAAAACTGTTTTTT.

This clone was detected only once. The V call is TRBV6-5, the J call TRBJ2-2; perhaps TRBD2 as D (6 bases). The CDR3 runs 14 residues. V was cut by 5 bases and J by 4 bases, with 11 bases left in between. Germline V gene data show CDR1 as MNHEY and CDR2 as SVGAGI. The CDR3 DNA reads as TGTGCCAGCAGTCCCGGGAGAGGCACCGGGGAGCTGTTTTTT. It codes for CASSPGRGTGELFF.

The rearrangement links TRBV5-5 to TRBJ1-1, with D unresolved. This CDR3 is built from 13 residues. Germline loops: CDR1 SGHKS, CDR2 YYEKEE (reference sequence). Trimming removed 0 bases at V and 4 bases at J, with 7 bases between. The CDR3 DNA reads TGTGCCAGCAGCTTGGGAGGGAGCACTGAAGCTTTCTTT. Translation gives CASSLGGSTEAFF.

This clone has only one observation. The rearrangement uses TRBV14 and TRBJ1-4, with 9 bases matching TRBD1. CDR1 and CDR2 from the germline V gene are SGHDN and FVKESK. The CDR3 is 14 amino acids. Losses at the gene ends were 3 bases for V and 8 bases for J; bases not matched to a gene: 4. For the CDR3, the DNA is TGTGCCAGCAGCCAGGGGACAGGGAGCGAAAAACTGTTTTTT. It yields the protein CASSQGTGSEKLFF.

This clone is categorized as medium-sized. The chain couples TRBV9 to TRBJ1-1; 8 bases are shared with TRBD1. The germline V gene has CDR1 SGDLS and CDR2 YYNGEE. V gave up 3 bases and J gave up 3 bases; unmatched junction bases: 7. The CDR3 runs to 15 residues. The CDR3 nucleotides are TGTGCCAGCAGCGAGCCCAGGACAGGGCACACTGAAGCTTTCTTT. As protein: CASSEPRTGHTEAFF.

The CDR3 coding sequence is TGTGCCAGCAGCCAAGATCTGGTGCAGGCCCACACCAACACCGGGGAGCTGTTTTTT. The encoded protein is CASSQDLVQAHTNTGELFF. The chain joins TRBV14 to TRBJ2-2; no firm D call. The germline V and J ends were trimmed by 0 bases and 2 bases, with 19 bases remaining between them. Per germline, CDR1 SGHDN and CDR2 FVKESK. The CDR3 loop spans 19 amino acids.

The CDR3 protein is CASSEGHTNSYEQYF. CDR3 coding DNA: TGCGCCAGCAGCGAAGGACATACGAATTCCTACGAGCAGTACTTC. This rearrangement joins TRBV5-1 to TRBJ2-7; D perhaps matches TRBD1 (5 bases). The CDR3 covers 15 residues. CDR1 is SGHRS, CDR2 YFSETQ, per germline. V was trimmed by 4 bases and J by 1 base, leaving 15 bases between them.

This chain links TRBV5-1 with TRBJ2-1, with 8 bases aligning to TRBD2. Trimming took 4 bases from V and 4 from J; bases not matched to a gene: 7. Per germline, CDR1 SGHRS and CDR2 YFSETQ. The CDR3 has 15 residues. Written as DNA, the CDR3 is TGCGCCAGCAGCGACGGGGGGGCTTATTACAATGAGCAGTTCTTC. Its protein is CASSDGGAYYNEQFF.

The gene calls are TRBV6-5 and TRBJ1-2; D ambiguous. CDR1 MNHEY and CDR2 SVGAGI come from the germline V gene. V gave up 5 bases and J gave up 3 bases, with 16 bases separating them. CDR3 length: 15 amino acids. The CDR3 nucleotides read TGTGCCAGCAGTCGGAGGACTCGGGCCGACTATGGCTACACCTTC. This sequence encodes CASSRRTRADYGYTF.

V gene TRBV27 combines with J gene TRBJ2-1; 8 bases match TRBD2. V lost 2 bases, J lost 10 bases, and 7 bases stayed unmatched. This CDR3 contains 14 residues. CDR1 and CDR2 (germline): MNHEY, SMNVEV (reference sequence). CDR3 residues: CASSLGSGRDEQFF. The CDR3 DNA reads as TGTGCCAGCAGTTTAGGCAGCGGGAGAGACGAGCAGTTCTTC.

V is TRBV28 and J is TRBJ1-2; D is perhaps TRBD1 (5 bases). The germline V gene encodes CDR1 MDHEN and CDR2 SYDVKM. The CDR3 has 18 residues. Between the trimmed V and J ends, which lost 2 bases and 0 bases, there was a span of 19 bases. CDR3 region: CASSLRVGEFQANYGYTF. In nucleotides, the CDR3 is TGTGCCAGCAGTTTACGTGTAGGGGAATTCCAAGCTAACTATGGCTACACCTTC.

As regards this clone: Other DNA sequences of this sample code for an identical CDR3. The rearrangement uses TRBV3-1 (or the pseudogene TRBV3-2) and TRBJ2-7; 7 nucleotides match TRBD2. V trimming: 0 bases; J trimming: 3 bases; junction bases outside the gene matches: 2. Germline V gives CDR1 LGHDT, CDR2 YNNKEL (reference sequence). CDR3 length: 14 amino acids. CDR3 nucleotide sequence: TGTGCCAGCAGCCAAGATGGGGGGGGCTACGAGCAGTACTTC. It encodes CASSQDGGGYEQYF.

The chain is built from TRBV28 and TRBJ2-3; the match to TRBD2 covers 8 bases. V shed 6 bases, J shed 1 base, and the junction held 9 bases outside the gene matches. Germline V gives CDR1 MDHEN, CDR2 SYDVKM. This CDR3 region has 16 residues. This CDR3 is CASRVWLRGGTDTQYF. In DNA, the CDR3 is TGTGCCAGCAGAGTCTGGCTGCGGGGGGGCACAGATACGCAGTATTTT.

This clone appeared once. The chain recombines TRBV27 with TRBJ1-1; D is ambiguous. The CDR3 totals 13 residues. Germline CDR1 reads MNHEY; CDR2 reads SMNVEV (reference sequence). Trimming removed 2 bases from V and 0 bases from J, with 4 bases in between. This CDR3 is CASSLGLNTEAFF. The CDR3 DNA follows: TGTGCCAGCAGTTTAGGGCTGAACACTGAAGCTTTCTTT.

The chain combines TRBV15 with TRBJ2-7; 10 bases align to TRBD2. The CDR3 runs to 17 residues. V was clipped by 0 bases and J by 4 bases; unmatched bases: 9. In germline, CDR1 is LNHNV, CDR2 YYDKDF (reference sequence). The chain's CDR3 is CATSRDPGLAVRYEQYF. CDR3 nucleotide sequence: TGTGCCACCAGCAGAGATCCCGGACTAGCGGTACGGTACGAGCAGTACTTC. Drawing the rest from reference TRBV15 and TRBJ2-7, the complete variable domain is DAMVIQNPRYQVTQFGKPVTLSCSQTLNHNVMYWYQQKSSQAPKLLFHYYDKDFNNEADTPDNFQSRRPNTSFCFLDIRSPGLGDTAMYLCATSRDPGLAVRYEQYFGPGTRLTVT.

The gene calls are TRBV19 and TRBJ2-5; 7 bases map to TRBD1. In germline, CDR1 is LNHDA, CDR2 SQIVND (reference sequence). The V and J ends lost 6 bases and 2 bases, in that order; junction bases with no gene match: 9. The CDR3 contains 15 residues. The DNA of the CDR3 is TGTGCCAGTAGCCAAGGAACAGGGGCGCAAGAGACCCAGTACTTC. This translates into CASSQGTGAQETQYF. The complete variable domain, with remaining parts taken from reference TRBV19 and TRBJ2-5, reads DGGITQSPKYLFRKEGQNVTLSCEQNLNHDAMYWYRQDPGQGLRLIYYSQIVNDFQKGDIAEGYSVSREKKESFPLTVTSAQKNPTAFYLCASSQGTGAQETQYFGPGTRLLVL.

V is TRBV18 and J is TRBJ1-3; no definite D call. Germline V gene sequence: CDR1 KGHSH, CDR2 LQKENI. The CDR3 is 19 residues long. Trimming cost V 6 bases and J 0 bases, with 24 bases left between them. The CDR3 nucleotides read TGTGCCAGCTCCATTTTGGTAAAGCGACAAGAGGGCTCTGGAAACACCATATATTTT. This sequence encodes CASSILVKRQEGSGNTIYF. Based on the CDR3 plus reference TRBV18 and TRBJ1-3, the full variable domain is NAGVMQNPRHLVRRRGQEARLRCSPMKGHSHVYWYRQLPEEGLKFMVYLQKENIIDESGMPKERFSAEFPKEGPSILRIQQVVRGDSAAYFCASSILVKRQEGSGNTIYFGEGSWLTVV.

The V and J genes are TRBV11-2 and TRBJ2-7, with D possibly matching TRBD2 (6 bases). V gave up 5 bases and J gave up 6 bases, with 17 bases separating them. The CDR3 runs to 14 residues. Per germline, CDR1 SGHAT and CDR2 FQNNGV. Written as DNA, the CDR3 is TGTGCCAGCAGCGATGGGACTGGGGGTGCCGAGCAGTACTTC. This gives the protein CASSDGTGGAEQYF.

This chain joins TRBV7-8 and TRBJ1-3; D remains unclear. This CDR3 spans 14 amino acids. Trimming pared 7 bases from V and 4 bases from J, leaving 14 bases between. CDR1 and CDR2 (germline): SGHVS, FQNEAQ. CDR3 in amino acids: CASIDGGPGNTIYF. CDR3 bases: TGTGCCAGCATCGACGGAGGCCCCGGAAACACCATATATTTT.

The V gene is TRBV5-1, the J gene TRBJ2-5; TRBD1 matches 10 bases. Losses at the gene ends were 4 bases for V and 3 bases for J; bases not matched to a gene: 3. The CDR3 is made up of 14 amino acids. Germline V gene sequence: CDR1 SGHRS, CDR2 YFSETQ. In DNA, the CDR3 is TGCGCCAGCAGCCGGGGACAGGGGAAAGAGACCCAGTACTTC. It translates to CASSRGQGKETQYF.

The J gene is TRBJ2-1, the V gene TRBV28; D is perhaps TRBD1 (8 bases). The CDR3 totals 15 residues. Germline values: CDR1 MDHEN, CDR2 SYDVKM. Trimming took 6 bases from V and 4 from J, leaving 16 bases between them. The CDR3 DNA is TGTGCCAGCAGCCCCGACAGGGGACTATACAATGAGCAGTTCTTC. This translates into CASSPDRGLYNEQFF.

The gene calls are TRBV12-5 and TRBJ2-7, with 14 positions matching TRBD2. The CDR3 loop spans 18 amino acids. Germline CDR1 LGHNT, CDR2 FRNRAP. The ends lost 2 bases at V and 3 bases at J; junction bases unmatched: 9. In DNA form, the CDR3 reads TGTGCTAGTGGTTTGCAACTTACCGGGACTAGCGGGGGCTACGAGCAGTACTTC. This sequence encodes CASGLQLTGTSGGYEQYF.

The genes are TRBV19 and TRBJ2-5, with 10 bases fitting TRBD1. The germline V gene encodes CDR1 LNHDA and CDR2 SQIVND (reference sequence). The CDR3 totals 15 residues. The ends lost 5 bases at V and 7 bases at J; junction bases unmatched: 10. This CDR3 is CASSGRDRGYGTQYF. CDR3 DNA sequence: TGTGCCAGTAGTGGCCGGGACAGGGGTTATGGGACCCAGTACTTC.

The chain is built from TRBV28 and TRBJ2-3; 12 bases match TRBD2. After removal of 8 bases from V and 2 bases from J, the junction contained 14 bases not matched to a gene. The CDR3 covers 18 residues. Germline V gene lookup returns CDR1 MDHEN and CDR2 SYDVKM. CDR3 nucleotides: TGTGCCAGCGTACTAGCGGGAGGACGAGGCAGCCTCACAGATACGCAGTATTTT. Translating gives CASVLAGGRGSLTDTQYF.